This T cell receptor (beta chain) was sequenced in a study of shared clonotypes between healthy human individuals. The study's findings and limits: Shared across a few donors were about 4.8% of the naive CD4 clonotypes. Naive subsets, compared against memory subsets, generally had larger estimated richness values.

For each subset, genomic DNA was distributed in equal portions over several immunoSEQ plates. Each PCR replicate from the sorted subsets contained 200 to 250 ng DNA, which is tens of thousands of T cell genomes. The data were produced by immunoSEQ multiplex PCR, yet TCRdb's version contains in-frame clones alone and is incomplete. The sample carries hundreds of thousands of clones, roughly 98% recorded once. In regard to this clone: The target antigen is unknown.

Germline CDR1 reads WNHNN; CDR2 reads SYGVQD (reference sequence). The V gene lost 4 bases and the J gene lost 4 bases, with 19 bases spanning the gap. The CDR3 is made up of 16 amino acids. The naive CD8 fraction comprised CD45RO-negative cells positively selected for CCR7 and excluded terminally differentiated effector memory CD45RA+ cells. The rearrangement links TRBV10-1 to TRBJ1-2; D is unclear. The specimen was naive CD8+ T cells sorted from blood. The source of this sequence is a man aged 25 to 40 in good health. The CDR3 coding sequence is TGCGCCAGCAGTGTGGCAGAAGATCGCGAGACCTATGGCTACACCTTC. Its protein is CASSVAEDRETYGYTF.